The sequence of this T cell receptor beta chain was determined in a study of blood T cell repertoires in COVID-19. The wider study: Donors in the United States, Italy and Spain gave samples during acute or convalescent COVID-19. Sources were T cells, B-cell-depleted T cells, or PBMCs; the material itself was cDNA or gDNA.

In the study's own analysis: Amplification of reference gene primers provided the estimated nucleated cell counts. This table comes from immunoSEQ multiplex PCR, and its TCRdb copy is limited to in-frame clones, with some not included. V and J calls and clone size are those listed in that table; D and trimming were worked out from the DNA. Among 120,000 to 150,000 clones listed, approximately 80% were seen once. The germline V gene encodes CDR1 MNHEY and CDR2 SMNVEV (reference sequence). This CDR3 has 18 amino acids. V was clipped by 2 bases and J by 5 bases; unmatched bases: 16. The sample consisted of peripheral blood. The TCR originated in an elderly woman in a cohort sampled during active or convalescent COVID-19. The V and J genes are TRBV27 and TRBJ1-2; 8 bases are shared with TRBD1. The CDR3 nucleotides read TGTGCCAGCAGTTTACGGTCGTCTCGGGCAGGGGGCCTGTATGGCTACACCTTC. Its protein product is CASSLRSSRAGGLYGYTF.